Included here is one TCR beta chain sequence, with context. The V gene lost 1 base and the J gene lost 9 bases, with 24 bases spanning the gap. CDR1 and CDR2 from the germline V gene are SGHNT and YENEEA. This CDR3 is 17 amino acids long. Original processing methods: Reference gene primers were amplified, and this amplification served to estimate nucleated cell counts. Repertoires were generated with immunoSEQ multiplex PCR, while TCRdb's copy carries only in-frame clones and drops some. V, J and clone size are those of that table, while D and trimming were read from the DNA. Seen here are 100,000 to 150,000 clones, about 70% observed once, and the top ten hold around 6%. These data are taken from a study of blood T cell repertoires in COVID-19. Turning to the study itself: PBMCs, B-cell-depleted T cells, or T cells provided the cDNA or gDNA that made up the material.

In Seattle, patients joined the study during active infection and were tracked longitudinally. The V gene is TRBV11-3, the J gene TRBJ1-2, with a tentative D call TRBD1 (6 bases). This receptor was identified in an elderly man with COVID-19, enrolled during active disease. Sequenced sample: peripheral blood. Here the CDR3 DNA reads TGTGCCAGCAGCTTAGTTCGAGGGGGAACAGGGCAGGATTGCTACACCTTC. Translated, it gives CASSLVRGGTGQDCYTF.